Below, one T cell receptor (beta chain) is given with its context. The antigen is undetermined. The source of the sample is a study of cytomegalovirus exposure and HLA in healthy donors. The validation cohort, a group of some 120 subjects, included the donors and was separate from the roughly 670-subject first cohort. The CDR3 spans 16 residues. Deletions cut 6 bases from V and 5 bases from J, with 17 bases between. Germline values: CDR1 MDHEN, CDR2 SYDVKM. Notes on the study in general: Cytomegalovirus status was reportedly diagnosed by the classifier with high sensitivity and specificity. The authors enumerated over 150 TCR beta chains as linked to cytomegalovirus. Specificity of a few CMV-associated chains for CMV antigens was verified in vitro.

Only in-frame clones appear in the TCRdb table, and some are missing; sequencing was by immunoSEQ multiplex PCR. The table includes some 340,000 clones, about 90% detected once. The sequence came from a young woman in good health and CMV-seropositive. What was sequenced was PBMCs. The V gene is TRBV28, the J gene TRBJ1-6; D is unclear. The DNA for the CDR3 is TGTGCCAGCAGCCTCCTTGAAAGGGCTAATAATTCACCCCTCCACTTT. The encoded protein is CASSLLERANNSPLHF.